This TCR beta chain is drawn from a study of blood T cells in healthy people across ages. Study results and caveats: Significant beta diversity loss was already apparent by age roughly 40, declining roughly linearly.

CDR1 is MNHEY and CDR2 is SVGEGT in the germline V gene. The CDR3 has 14 amino acids. V was shortened by 11 bases and J by 0 bases, with 17 bases between the two germline ends. About this clonotype itself: Antigen unknown.

Donors were healthy Caucasian individuals from Russia aged roughly 6 to 95. Sample-barcoded 5' priming and a J-beta primer mix drove a second PCR of about 7 to 12 cycles. A single record per CDR3 protein comes from TCRdb applying MiXCR to the 5' RACE reads. Of approximately 700,000 distinct CDR3 sequences listed, roughly 30% are singletons. The sample was blood. V gene TRBV6-2 or TRBV6-3 combines with J gene TRBJ2-7; D unclear. The TCR sequence derives from a woman of 80 years or more in good health. CDR3 sequence: CAGISRTTSYEQYF. The CDR3 DNA follows: TGTGCCGGCATCTCGAGGACCACCTCCTACGAGCAGTACTTC.